This TCR beta chain was recorded in a study of blood T cell repertoires in COVID-19. Study-level information: Spain, Italy and the United States supplied samples that represented acute and convalescent COVID-19. Sources were T cells, B-cell-depleted T cells, or PBMCs; the material itself was cDNA or gDNA.

Original handling: Using reference gene primer amplification, nucleated cell counts were estimated. Assay used: immunoSEQ multiplex PCR; TCRdb lists only in-frame clones, some missing. V and J calls and clone size come straight from that table; D and trimming were deduced from the DNA. The sample lists 150,000 to 200,000 clones; more than 60% were seen once. The CDR3 length is 13 residues. Germline CDR1 KGHSH, CDR2 LQKENI. The TCR sequence derives from a man in his sixties with acute or convalescent COVID-19. The chain employs TRBV18 and TRBJ2-5, with TRBD1 matching 8 bases. The sequencing input was peripheral blood. In DNA form, the CDR3 reads TGTGCTTCCGGGACAGGTCCGCGAGAGACCCAGTACTTC. It is translated as CASGTGPRETQYF.